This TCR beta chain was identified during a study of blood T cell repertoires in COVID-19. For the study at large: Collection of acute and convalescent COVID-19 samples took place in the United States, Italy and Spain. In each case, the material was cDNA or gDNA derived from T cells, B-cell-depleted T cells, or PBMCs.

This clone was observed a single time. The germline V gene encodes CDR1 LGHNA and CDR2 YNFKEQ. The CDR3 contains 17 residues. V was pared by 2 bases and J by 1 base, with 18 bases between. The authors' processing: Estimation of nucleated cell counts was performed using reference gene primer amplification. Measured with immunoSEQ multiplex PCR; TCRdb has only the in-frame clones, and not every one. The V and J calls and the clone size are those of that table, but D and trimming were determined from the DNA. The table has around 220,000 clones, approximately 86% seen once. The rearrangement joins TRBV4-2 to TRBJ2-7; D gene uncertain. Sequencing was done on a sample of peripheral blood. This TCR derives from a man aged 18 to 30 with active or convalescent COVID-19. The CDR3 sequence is CASSQLGGGTTSYEQYF. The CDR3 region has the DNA TGTGCCAGCAGCCAACTGGGTGGCGGAACCACTTCCTACGAGCAGTACTTC.